Below are 9 T cell receptor beta chains sequenced from a single sample in a study of shared clonotypes between healthy human individuals. Repertoires were generated with immunoSEQ multiplex PCR, while TCRdb's copy carries only in-frame clones and drops some. The table shows around 620,000 clones, with roughly 96% occurring only once. Naive CD8 cells, CD45RO-negative and positively selected for CCR7, excluded terminally differentiated effector memory CD45RA+ cells. Sequenced material: naive CD8+ T cells sorted from blood. These receptor sequences come from a woman younger than 45 in good health.

This rearrangement joins TRBV28 to TRBJ2-1, with TRBD2 matching 12 bases. J was trimmed by 1 base and V by 1 base; bases with no gene match: 5. Germline V lookup: CDR1 MDHEN, CDR2 SYDVKM. The length of the CDR3 is 18 residues. The chain's CDR3 is CASSLSLAGGRSYNEQFF. The DNA of the CDR3 is TGTGCCAGCAGTTTATCCCTAGCGGGAGGGAGGTCCTACAATGAGCAGTTCTTC.

The chain combines TRBV5-4 with TRBJ2-7; 10 nucleotides line up with TRBD2. CDR3 length equals 18 residues. Germline CDR1 and CDR2: SGHNT and YYREEE (reference sequence). J was trimmed by 2 bases and V by 10 bases; bases with no gene match: 21. The CDR3 is CASGGVRSGRVPAYEQYF. As DNA, the CDR3 is TGTGCCTCCGGAGGGGTCCGAAGCGGGAGGGTCCCGGCCTACGAGCAGTACTTC.

V is TRBV19 and J is TRBJ1-5, with TRBD1 matching over 8 bases. V shed 7 bases and J 9 bases; nucleotides not matched to a gene: 8. This CDR3 is 13 amino acids long. Germline V CDR1 and CDR2: LNHDA, SQIVND (reference sequence). CDR3 nucleotide sequence: TGTGCCAGTACTGACAGGGGAGTGTTGCCCCAGCATTTT. Its translation is CASTDRGVLPQHF.

The chain couples TRBV7-9 to TRBJ1-2; 10 bases are a match to TRBD1. There are 15 residues in the CDR3. Germline V CDR1 and CDR2: SEHNR, FQNEAQ (reference sequence). The J segment lost 2 bases and the V segment lost 5 bases, leaving 5 bases of the junction unmatched. For the CDR3, the DNA is TGTGCCAGCAGCCCGACAGGGGGCGCAAACTATGGCTACACCTTC. Residues: CASSPTGGANYGYTF. The whole variable domain, filled in from reference TRBV7-9 and TRBJ1-2, reads DTGVSQNPRHKITKRGQNVTFRCDPISEHNRLYWYRQTLGQGPEFLTYFQNEAQLEKSRLLSDRFSAERPKGSFSTLEIQRTEQGDSAMYLCASSPTGGANYGYTFGSGTRLTVV.

A single count supports this clone. The gene calls are TRBV19 and TRBJ1-4; D is unclear. The CDR3 runs 15 residues. V was pared by 3 bases and J by 3 bases, with 11 bases between. CDR1 is LNHDA and CDR2 is SQIVND in the germline V gene (reference sequence). Here the CDR3 DNA reads TGTGCCAGTAGTATTGACAACGGGGCTAATGAAAAACTGTTTTTT. It specifies CASSIDNGANEKLFF.

The J gene is TRBJ1-2, the V gene TRBV28; 10 bases agree with TRBD1. J lost 6 bases, V lost 5 bases, and 6 bases had no gene match. From germline, CDR1 is MDHEN and CDR2 SYDVKM. This CDR3 is built from 14 residues. CDR3 in amino acids: CASSPPGQGNGYTF. The CDR3 region has the DNA TGTGCCAGCAGTCCGCCGGGACAGGGGAATGGCTACACCTTC.

CDR3 nucleotide sequence: TGCAGCTCTTTCGGGGGGACCTACAATGAGCAGTTCTTC. It yields the protein CSSFGGTYNEQFF. The chain couples TRBV29-1 to TRBJ2-1; 7 bases are shared with TRBD2. The CDR3 extends over 13 amino acids. With V trimmed by 8 bases and J by 2 bases, 6 bases remained unmatched. Germline V gene data show CDR1 as SQVTM and CDR2 as ANQGSEA.

The rearrangement joins TRBV18 to TRBJ1-4; possibly TRBD1 for D (6 bases). Germline CDR1 KGHSH, CDR2 LQKENI. Deletions cut 2 bases from V and 7 bases from J, with 11 bases between. There are 14 residues in the CDR3. The CDR3 DNA follows: TGTGCCAGCTCACCAGAACAGGGTGCTGAAAAACTGTTTTTT. Translated, it gives CASSPEQGAEKLFF.

V is TRBV5-4 and J is TRBJ1-2, with D possibly matching TRBD1 (6 bases). The germline gives CDR1 SGHNT, CDR2 YYREEE (reference sequence). The CDR3 loop spans 14 amino acids. The V gene lost 0 bases and the J gene lost 6 bases, with 12 bases spanning the gap. CDR3 residues: CASSLAGGADGYTF. The CDR3 DNA is TGTGCCAGCAGCTTGGCGGGGGGCGCGGATGGCTACACCTTC.